The entry that follows covers one T cell receptor beta chain sequence. One junction end disagrees with the germline gene, perhaps due to a read error. The data derive from a study of cytomegalovirus exposure and HLA in healthy donors. Germline loops: CDR1 SEHNR, CDR2 FQNEAQ (reference sequence). This CDR3 region has 15 residues. 13 Jbeta primers and 60 Vbeta primers were used for the PCR. Method: immunoSEQ multiplex PCR; TCRdb's copy keeps in-frame clones and lacks some. Of 120,000 to 150,000 clones listed, about 73% are singletons. V and J are TRBV7-9 and TRBJ2-1, with D perhaps matching TRBD2 (6 bases). The sample was PBMCs. The receptor was isolated from a man between 35 and 55 years old in good health and CMV-seropositive. This CDR3 is CSSSPAGTPYNEQFF. As DNA, the CDR3 is TGTTCCAGCAGCCCAGCCGGGACTCCCTACAATGAGCAGTTCTTC.